Following are 32 T cell receptor beta chains from one sample sequenced in a study of blood T cell repertoires in COVID-19. Some clones are missing from TCRdb's copy, which holds only in-frame ones; the method was immunoSEQ multiplex PCR. This repertoire shows approximately 170,000 clones, 88% found once; its top ten account for roughly 9%. The sequencing input was PBMCs or T cells enriched from blood (not recorded which). These receptors originate from a young woman who had recovered from COVID-19.

The V gene is TRBV30, the J gene TRBJ1-1, with TRBD1 as a possible D gene (6 bases). The CDR3 runs 14 residues. CDR1 and CDR2 from the germline V gene are GTSNPN and SVGIG (reference sequence). V lost 0 bases to trimming and J lost 6 bases, with 14 bases between them. In nucleotides, the CDR3 is TGTGCCTGGAGTGTCTCAGGGGAGAGGGCTGAAGCTTTCTTT. Its protein product is CAWSVSGERAEAFF.

The rearrangement links TRBV4-1 to TRBJ1-5; D not resolved. The CDR3 is 14 residues long. Germline loops: CDR1 MGHRA, CDR2 YSYEKL. The V end lost 4 bases, the J end lost 4 bases, and 11 bases lay between the germline ends. DNA of the CDR3: TGCGCCAGCAGCCTGTTCTACGGGAATCAGCCCCAGCATTTT. Protein: CASSLFYGNQPQHF.

This clone was observed a few times. The rearrangement links TRBV6-4 to TRBJ2-3; 7 bases are shared with TRBD1. V gave up 0 bases and J gave up 5 bases; unmatched junction bases: 5. CDR1 and CDR2 from the germline V gene are MRHNA and SNTAGT. The CDR3 is 15 residues long. CDR3 protein: CASSDSKGGVDTQYF. The DNA of the CDR3 is TGTGCCAGCAGTGACTCGAAAGGGGGCGTAGATACGCAGTATTTT.

This rearrangement joins TRBV27 to TRBJ2-7; 11 bases align to TRBD2. Losses at the gene ends were 3 bases for V and 5 bases for J; bases not matched to a gene: 15. From germline, CDR1 is MNHEY and CDR2 SMNVEV (reference sequence). The CDR3 totals 18 residues. CDR3 region: CASSFFRSGRDPNNEQYF. Here the CDR3 DNA reads TGTGCCAGCAGTTTTTTTCGTAGCGGGAGGGACCCTAATAACGAGCAGTACTTC.

The chain couples TRBV19 to TRBJ2-5; 10 positions agree with TRBD1. Trimming took 11 bases from V and 2 from J; bases not matched to a gene: 11. This CDR3 contains 15 residues. The germline CDR1 and CDR2 sequences are LNHDA and SQIVND (reference sequence). CDR3 loop: CASKRGTGAQETQYF. Written as DNA, the CDR3 is TGTGCCTCTAAAAGAGGGACAGGGGCGCAAGAGACCCAGTACTTC.

The rearrangement links TRBV10-2 to TRBJ1-2; a possible D gene is TRBD1 (5 bases). The CDR3 runs 14 residues. Germline-derived CDR1 and CDR2 are WSHSY and SAAADI. Trimming cost V 0 bases and J 3 bases, with 8 bases left between them. The CDR3 here is CASSESDSYYGYTF. As DNA, the CDR3 is TGCGCCAGCAGTGAGTCCGACAGCTACTATGGCTACACCTTC.

There are a few counts of this clone. This rearrangement joins TRBV10-3 to TRBJ1-6; 7 bases are a match to TRBD1. The CDR3 has 17 amino acids. The trim removed 3 bases at V and 0 bases at J, leaving 5 bases unmatched. Germline V CDR1 and CDR2: ENHRY, SYGVKD. The CDR3 DNA reads TGTGCCATCAGTGACGGGACAGAGAGCTCCTATAATTCACCCCTCCACTTT. Amino acid sequence: CAISDGTESSYNSPLHF.

This clone was counted between two and nine times. The rearrangement links TRBV5-4 to TRBJ2-3; 8 bases line up with TRBD2. V shed 1 base and J 5 bases; nucleotides not matched to a gene: 6. Germline CDR1 SGHNT, CDR2 YYREEE (reference sequence). The CDR3 length is 15 residues. CDR3 DNA: TGTGCCAGCAGCTTGTGGGGACTAGGCCAAGATACGCAGTATTTT. As protein: CASSLWGLGQDTQYF.

The chain links TRBV7-9 to TRBJ2-5; 13 positions agree with TRBD2. CDR1 SEHNR and CDR2 FQNEAQ come from the germline V gene (reference sequence). Trimming removed 5 bases from V and 4 bases from J; junction bases left unmatched: 7. The CDR3 runs 16 residues. The chain's CDR3 is CASSDGLAGAPETQYF. CDR3 coding DNA: TGTGCCAGCAGCGATGGACTAGCGGGGGCCCCAGAGACCCAGTACTTC.

CDR3 region: CARQGADQPQHF. Here the CDR3 DNA reads TGTGCCCGCCAGGGGGCGGATCAGCCCCAGCATTTT. The chain employs TRBV11-3 and TRBJ1-5; 8 positions agree with TRBD1. The CDR3 contains 12 residues. Per germline, CDR1 SGHNT and CDR2 YENEEA. J gave up 5 bases and V 11 bases, and 5 bases lay outside the gene matches.

V usage is TRBV7-6 and J usage is TRBJ1-1; D is ambiguous. The V end was cut by 2 bases, the J end by 1 base, with 11 bases between. In germline, CDR1 is SGHVS, CDR2 FNYEAQ. This CDR3 has 15 amino acids. CDR3 in DNA: TGTGCCAGCAGCTTACATGTGACTGCGAACACTGAAGCTTTCTTT. It translates to CASSLHVTANTEAFF.

This chain joins TRBV5-5 and TRBJ2-7, with 10 bases matching TRBD1. V shed 0 bases and J 9 bases; nucleotides not matched to a gene: 9. The CDR3 length is 15 residues. Germline V CDR1 and CDR2: SGHKS, YYEKEE (reference sequence). In nucleotides, the CDR3 is TGTGCCAGCAGCTTGGGAGTGGGACAGGGGTGGGGGCAGTACTTC. This encodes CASSLGVGQGWGQYF. The full variable domain, its missing parts supplied by reference TRBV5-5 and TRBJ2-7, is DAGVTQSPTHLIKTRGQQVTLRCSPISGHKSVSWYQQVLGQGPQFIFQYYEKEERGRGNFPDRFSARQFPNYSSELNVNALLLGDSALYLCASSLGVGQGWGQYFGPGTRLTVT.

The chain recombines TRBV7-8 with TRBJ1-5; D is uncertain. This CDR3 region has 16 residues. V shed 2 bases and J shed 1 base, with 12 bases lying between them. CDR1 is SGHVS, CDR2 FQNEAQ, per germline. The CDR3 is CASSLSWTRSNQPQHF. The CDR3 nucleotides are TGTGCCAGCAGCTTATCGTGGACTCGAAGCAATCAGCCCCAGCATTTT.

The rearrangement uses TRBV12-3 or TRBV12-4 and TRBJ1-1; D is uncertain. This CDR3 is 13 amino acids long. Trimming shortened V by 7 bases and J by 1 base, and 10 bases separated the two germline ends. This CDR3 reads CASINRGNTEAFF. DNA for the CDR3: TGTGCCAGCATTAATCGGGGGAACACTGAAGCTTTCTTT.

This CDR3 reads CASSSSPGLAGEKNRYNEQFF. CDR3 nucleotides: TGTGCCAGCAGCTCCAGCCCGGGACTAGCGGGAGAAAAGAACAGGTACAATGAGCAGTTCTTC. The J gene is TRBJ2-1, the V gene TRBV13; 14 bases map to TRBD2. After removal of 4 bases from V and 4 bases from J, the junction contained 18 bases not matched to a gene. This CDR3 is built from 21 residues. CDR1 is PRHDT and CDR2 is FYEKMQ in the germline V gene (reference sequence). Full variable domain (rest looked up from reference TRBV13 and TRBJ2-1): AAGVIQSPRHLIKEKRETATLKCYPIPRHDTVYWYQQGPGQDPQFLISFYEKMQSDKGSIPDRFSAQQFSDYHSELNMSSLELGDSALYFCASSSSPGLAGEKNRYNEQFFGPGTRLTVL.

This clone came up once. The chain combines TRBV7-8 with TRBJ1-3; no clear D gene. Per the germline V gene, CDR1 is SGHVS and CDR2 is FQNEAQ. There are 16 residues in the CDR3. Trimming took 4 bases from V and 2 from J, leaving 15 bases between them. DNA of the CDR3: TGTGCCAGCAGCTATAGTCTGTCTAGCCCTGGAAACACCATATATTTT. Amino acid sequence: CASSYSLSSPGNTIYF.

The gene calls are TRBV14 and TRBJ2-7; D remains unclear. The V end lost 0 bases, the J end lost 3 bases, and 3 bases lay between the germline ends. The CDR3 loop spans 12 amino acids. Germline V gene sequence: CDR1 SGHDN, CDR2 FVKESK. The CDR3: CASSQDSYEQYF. DNA for the CDR3: TGTGCCAGCAGCCAAGACAGCTACGAGCAGTACTTC.

The chain combines TRBV5-1 with TRBJ2-2; 8 bases line up with TRBD1. CDR1 and CDR2 from the germline V gene are SGHRS and YFSETQ. This CDR3 spans 16 amino acids. Trimming took 4 bases from V and 1 from J; bases not matched to a gene: 6. The CDR3 DNA follows: TGCGCCAGCAGCGGAAGGACAGGGCGGAACACCGGGGAGCTGTTTTTT. Translation: CASSGRTGRNTGELFF.

V is TRBV5-1 and J is TRBJ2-5; 13 nucleotides agree with TRBD2. This CDR3 contains 15 residues. Germline V gene data show CDR1 as SGHRS and CDR2 as YFSETQ. Trimming at V came to 3 bases and at J to 2 bases, leaving 1 base not matched to a gene. The CDR3 DNA sequence: TGCGCCAGCAGCTCGGGACTAGCGGGGCAAGAGACCCAGTACTTC. This sequence encodes CASSSGLAGQETQYF.

This sequence joins TRBV5-1 and TRBJ1-1; perhaps TRBD1 as D (5 bases). Germline loops: CDR1 SGHRS, CDR2 YFSETQ. V lost 2 bases and J lost 4, with 15 bases in between. The CDR3 spans 15 residues. The CDR3 here is CASSLYPGSGTEAFF. The DNA for the CDR3 is TGCGCCAGCAGCTTATATCCAGGGTCGGGCACTGAAGCTTTCTTT. Full variable domain (remainder filled in from reference TRBV5-1 and TRBJ1-1): KAGVTQTPRYLIKTRGQQVTLSCSPISGHRSVSWYQQTPGQGLQFLFEYFSETQRNKGNFPGRFSGRQFSNSRSEMNVSTLELGDSALYLCASSLYPGSGTEAFFGQGTRLTVV.

V usage is TRBV7-8 and J usage is TRBJ2-3; maybe TRBD1 (5 bases). CDR1 is SGHVS, CDR2 FQNEAQ, per germline. Trimming took 1 base from V and 2 from J, leaving 13 bases between them. CDR3 length: 16 amino acids. CDR3 bases: TGTGCCAGCAGCTTAGTAGCTGGGGCCGACACAGATACGCAGTATTTT. Residues: CASSLVAGADTDTQYF.

This clone came up once. CDR3 sequence: CASSAGTGRYNEQFF. The CDR3 DNA is TGCGCCAGCAGCGCCGGGACAGGGCGATACAATGAGCAGTTCTTC. The chain joins TRBV10-2 to TRBJ2-1, with 9 bases that match TRBD1. Germline CDR1 WSHSY, CDR2 SAAADI. CDR3 length equals 15 residues. J was trimmed by 4 bases and V by 6 bases; bases with no gene match: 7.

The rearrangement uses TRBV5-8 and TRBJ1-2, with D possibly being TRBD1 (5 bases). V dropped 6 bases and J dropped 8 bases, with 14 bases sitting between them. Germline CDR1 SGHTS, CDR2 YDEGEE. There are 12 residues in the CDR3. CDR3 in amino acids: CASTPWGRGYTF. The CDR3 DNA follows: TGTGCCAGCACCCCTTGGGGGAGGGGCTACACCTTC.

Points on this clone: Distinct nucleotide sequences in the sample also encode this CDR3. J is TRBJ1-1 and V is TRBV7-6; TRBD1 matches 9 bases. Germline CDR1 reads SGHVS; CDR2 reads FNYEAQ. The CDR3 consists of 15 residues. V shed 3 bases and J 0 bases; nucleotides not matched to a gene: 2. The CDR3 DNA sequence: TGTGCCAGCAGCTTCGGGACAGGGTTGAACACTGAAGCTTTCTTT. Its translation: CASSFGTGLNTEAFF. The full variable domain, rest sourced from reference TRBV7-6 and TRBJ1-1, is GAGVSQSPRYKVTKRGQDVALRCDPISGHVSLYWYRQALGQGPEFLTYFNYEAQQDKSGLPNDRFSAERPEGSISTLTIQRTEQRDSAMYRCASSFGTGLNTEAFFGQGTRLTVV.

V usage is TRBV7-9 and J usage is TRBJ1-4; possibly TRBD1 for D (5 bases). The V and J ends lost 5 bases and 0 bases respectively, with 16 bases between them. Germline lookup yields CDR1 SEHNR and CDR2 FQNEAQ (reference sequence). This CDR3 is built from 17 residues. The CDR3 DNA sequence: TGTGCCAGCAGCGGGCAGGGCGACGAGGCAACTAATGAAAAACTGTTTTTT. The encoded protein is CASSGQGDEATNEKLFF.

CDR3 in amino acids: CASSVNIDYEQYF. The DNA for the CDR3 is TGTGCCAGCAGCGTAAATATAGACTACGAGCAGTACTTC. The chain recombines TRBV9 with TRBJ2-7; D gene ambiguous. Germline assignment: CDR1 SGDLS and CDR2 YYNGEE. The CDR3 loop spans 13 amino acids. V dropped 1 base and J dropped 3 bases, with 8 bases sitting between them.

This rearrangement joins TRBV19 to TRBJ1-2; D gene unclear. The V gene's germline CDR1 is LNHDA and CDR2 SQIVND (reference sequence). This CDR3 is built from 14 residues. V lost 2 bases and J 1 base, leaving 8 bases between the germline ends. The CDR3 loop reads CASSIHGVNYGYTF. In nucleotides, the CDR3 is TGTGCCAGTAGTATACATGGAGTTAACTATGGCTACACCTTC.

CDR3 DNA sequence: TGTGCCGCCCAACAGGGCATCGAACCCTACGAGCAGTACTTC. It encodes CAAQQGIEPYEQYF. The chain couples TRBV24-1 to TRBJ2-7; a possible D gene is TRBD1 (6 bases). Deletions cut 12 bases from V and 2 bases from J, with 19 bases between. Germline CDR1 and CDR2: KGHDR and SFDVKD. CDR3 length equals 14 residues.

This clone has only one observation. V is TRBV6-5 and J is TRBJ2-7; 10 bases are a match to TRBD1. V lost 8 bases to trimming and J lost 4 bases; unmatched junction nucleotides: 5. Per germline, CDR1 MNHEY and CDR2 SVGAGI. The CDR3 has 13 amino acids. This CDR3 is CASCRQGAYEQYF. For the CDR3, the DNA is TGTGCCAGCTGCAGACAGGGGGCTTACGAGCAGTACTTC.

The chain has TRBV7-2 and TRBJ1-2; D is uncertain. The CDR3 is 15 amino acids. CDR1 and CDR2 from the germline V gene are SGHTA and FQGNSA. With 1 base removed from V and 3 bases from J, the gap between germline ends came to 12 bases. Here the CDR3 reads CASSLVQSLHYGYTF. The CDR3 region has the DNA TGTGCCAGCAGCTTAGTACAATCATTACACTATGGCTACACCTTC.

This clone appeared a single time. The V and J genes are TRBV5-6 and TRBJ2-7, with TRBD1 identical over 7 bases. The CDR3 has 14 residues. Germline lookup yields CDR1 SGHDT and CDR2 YYEEEE. The V gene end was trimmed by 2 bases and the J gene end by 1 base; junction bases not matched to a gene: 3. The CDR3: CASSFRGLSYEQYF. The CDR3 nucleotides read TGTGCCAGCAGCTTCAGGGGGTTATCCTACGAGCAGTACTTC.

The chain combines TRBV5-6 with TRBJ2-1; tentative D call: TRBD2 (6 bases). Germline V gene sequence: CDR1 SGHDT, CDR2 YYEEEE. The CDR3 has 14 residues. V was shortened by 1 base and J by 7 bases, with 12 bases between the two germline ends. The CDR3 nucleotides are TGTGCCAGCAGCTTGACTAGCAGTTTGAATGAGCAGTTCTTC. Protein sequence: CASSLTSSLNEQFF.